The entry below describes one T cell receptor (beta chain). This sample is part of a study of T-cell reconstitution after alpha-beta-depleted transplantation in children. TCRbeta library construction was performed incorporating unique molecular identifiers. TCRdb re-derived calls from the PCR reads in MiXCR, one entry per CDR3 protein. The table shows 900,000 or so distinct CDR3 sequences, with 15% to 20% occurring only once. With V trimmed by 3 bases and J by 9 bases, 7 bases remained unmatched. Germline V gene sequence: CDR1 SGDLS, CDR2 YYNGEE. CDR3 length equals 16 residues. This clonotype was sampled from a male patient aged 10 to 17 who had a stem cell transplant for acute lymphoblastic leukemia, so the T cells may come from the graft donor. V and J are TRBV9 and TRBJ2-1; 15 bases fit TRBD2. Sequenced material: PBMCs, mostly from graft donor cells, taken 360 days after TCRalphabeta/CD19-depleted stem cell transplant. The CDR3 sequence: CASSEGGTSGRLEQFF. The DNA for the CDR3 is TGTGCCAGCAGCGAGGGGGGGACTAGCGGGAGGCTTGAGCAGTTCTTC.